This T cell receptor (beta chain) was identified in a study of T cells in Graves' hyperthyroidism and ophthalmopathy. Study-level information: Peripheral blood sampling occurred at initial diagnosis, before any treatment.

Study-wide findings and caveats: Blood shared most expanded thyroid clonotypes above 0.001.

On the basis of clinical symptoms, serum thyroxine and TRAb, thyroid ultrasound and orbital computed tomography, diagnoses were made. This clonotype has a count of ten or more. Its matching antigen is unknown. There were TCR beta CDR3 regions amplified from RNA transcripts. The TCR CDR3 was amplified in a first-round RT-PCR using the HTBI primer set. One entry per CDR3 protein, called by TCRdb with MiXCR from the multiplex PCR reads. The profile shows 200,000 to 300,000 distinct CDR3 sequences, around 24% of them singletons. This receptor was obtained from a woman between 35 and 50 years old with Graves' ophthalmopathy. What was sequenced was blood.

CDR3 nucleotide sequence: TGTGCCAGCACCCCAACCGGCGGCACTGAAGCTTTCTTT. Translating gives CASTPTGGTEAFF. This sequence joins TRBV7-9 and TRBJ1-1; no firm D call. The germline V and J ends were trimmed by 7 bases and 4 bases, with 13 bases remaining between them. This CDR3 comprises 13 residues. The V gene's germline CDR1 is SEHNR and CDR2 FQNEAQ (reference sequence).